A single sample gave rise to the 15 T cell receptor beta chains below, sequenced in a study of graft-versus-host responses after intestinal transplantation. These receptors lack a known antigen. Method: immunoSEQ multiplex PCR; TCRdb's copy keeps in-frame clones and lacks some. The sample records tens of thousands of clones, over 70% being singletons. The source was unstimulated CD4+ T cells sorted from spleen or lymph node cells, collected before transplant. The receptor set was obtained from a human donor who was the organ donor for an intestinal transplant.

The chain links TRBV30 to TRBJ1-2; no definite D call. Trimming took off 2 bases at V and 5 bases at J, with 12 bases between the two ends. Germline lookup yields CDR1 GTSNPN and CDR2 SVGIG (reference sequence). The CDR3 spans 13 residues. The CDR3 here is CAWSPVLRYGYTF. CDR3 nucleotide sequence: TGTGCCTGGAGTCCGGTACTGAGATATGGCTACACCTTC.

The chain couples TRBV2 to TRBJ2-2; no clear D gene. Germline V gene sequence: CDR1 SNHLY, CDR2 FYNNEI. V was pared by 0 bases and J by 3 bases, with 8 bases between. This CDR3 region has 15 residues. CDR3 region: CASSEAWQDTGELFF. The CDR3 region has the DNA TGTGCCAGCAGTGAAGCCTGGCAGGACACCGGGGAGCTGTTTTTT.

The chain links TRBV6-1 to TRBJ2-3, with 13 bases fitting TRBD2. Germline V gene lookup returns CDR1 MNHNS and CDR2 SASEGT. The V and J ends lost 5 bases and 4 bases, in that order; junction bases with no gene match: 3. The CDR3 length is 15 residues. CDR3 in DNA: TGTGCCAGCAGTCCACTAGCGGGGGGGCCAGATACGCAGTATTTT. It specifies CASSPLAGGPDTQYF.

This chain's CDR3 is CASSLGQVNSPLHF. The CDR3 nucleotides read TGTGCCAGCAGCCTCGGACAGGTGAATTCACCCCTCCACTTT. The J gene is TRBJ1-6, the V gene TRBV14, with TRBD1 matching 7 bases. The CDR3 is 14 residues long. J gave up 7 bases and V 4 bases, and 4 bases lay outside the gene matches. Germline V lookup: CDR1 SGHDN, CDR2 FVKESK.

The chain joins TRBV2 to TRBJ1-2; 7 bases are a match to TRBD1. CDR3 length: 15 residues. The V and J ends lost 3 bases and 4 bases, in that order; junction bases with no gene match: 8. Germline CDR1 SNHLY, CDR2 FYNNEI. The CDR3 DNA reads TGTGCCAGCAGTGATGAGGGGGCAGCTATCTATGGCTACACCTTC. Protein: CASSDEGAAIYGYTF. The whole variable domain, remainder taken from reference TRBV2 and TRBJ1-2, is EPEVTQTPSHQVTQMGQEVILRCVPISNHLYFYWYRQILGQKVEFLVSFYNNEISEKSEIFDDQFSVERPDGSNFTLKIRSTKLEDSAMYFCASSDEGAAIYGYTFGSGTRLTVV.

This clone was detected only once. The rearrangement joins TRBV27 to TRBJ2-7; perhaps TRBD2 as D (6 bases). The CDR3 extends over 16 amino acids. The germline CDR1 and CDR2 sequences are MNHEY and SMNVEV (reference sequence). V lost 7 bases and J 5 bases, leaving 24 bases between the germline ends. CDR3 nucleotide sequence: TGTGCCAGCAAAAGAGAACCGGGACTCCCTATTCACGAGCAGTACGTC. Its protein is CASKREPGLPIHEQYV.

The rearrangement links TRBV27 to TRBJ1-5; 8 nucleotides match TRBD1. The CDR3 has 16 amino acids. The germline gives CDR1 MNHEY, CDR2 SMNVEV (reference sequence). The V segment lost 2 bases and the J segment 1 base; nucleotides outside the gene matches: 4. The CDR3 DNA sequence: TGTGCCAGCAGTTTAAGGACAGGGACGAGCAATCAGCCCCAGCATTTT. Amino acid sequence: CASSLRTGTSNQPQHF.

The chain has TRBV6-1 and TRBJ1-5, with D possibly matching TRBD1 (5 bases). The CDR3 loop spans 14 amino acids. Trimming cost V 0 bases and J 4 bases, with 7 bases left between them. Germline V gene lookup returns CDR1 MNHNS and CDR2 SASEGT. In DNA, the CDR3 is TGTGCCAGCAGTGAAGCGAAGGGGAATCAGCCCCAGCATTTT. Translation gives CASSEAKGNQPQHF.

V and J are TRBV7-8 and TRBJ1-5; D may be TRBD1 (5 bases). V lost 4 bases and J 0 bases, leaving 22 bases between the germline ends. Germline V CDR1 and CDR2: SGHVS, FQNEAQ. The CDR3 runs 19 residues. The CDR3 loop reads CASSSGYSNLDYSNQPQHF. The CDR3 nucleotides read TGTGCCAGCAGCTCAGGGTATTCCAATCTCGATTATAGCAATCAGCCCCAGCATTTT.

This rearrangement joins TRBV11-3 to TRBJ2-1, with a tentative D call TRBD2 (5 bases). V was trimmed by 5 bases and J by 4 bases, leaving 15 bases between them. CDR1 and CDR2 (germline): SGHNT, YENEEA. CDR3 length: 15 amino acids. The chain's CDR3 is CASSPGVAYYNEQFF. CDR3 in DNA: TGTGCCAGCAGCCCCGGGGTAGCGTATTACAATGAGCAGTTCTTC.

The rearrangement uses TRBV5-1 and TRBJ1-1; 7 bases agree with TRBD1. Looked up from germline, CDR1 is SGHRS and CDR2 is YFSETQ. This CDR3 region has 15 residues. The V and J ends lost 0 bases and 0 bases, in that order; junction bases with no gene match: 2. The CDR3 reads CASSLDRGLNTEAFF. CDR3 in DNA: TGCGCCAGCAGCTTGGACAGGGGCCTGAACACTGAAGCTTTCTTT. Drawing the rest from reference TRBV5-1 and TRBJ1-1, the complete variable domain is KAGVTQTPRYLIKTRGQQVTLSCSPISGHRSVSWYQQTPGQGLQFLFEYFSETQRNKGNFPGRFSGRQFSNSRSEMNVSTLELGDSALYLCASSLDRGLNTEAFFGQGTRLTVV.

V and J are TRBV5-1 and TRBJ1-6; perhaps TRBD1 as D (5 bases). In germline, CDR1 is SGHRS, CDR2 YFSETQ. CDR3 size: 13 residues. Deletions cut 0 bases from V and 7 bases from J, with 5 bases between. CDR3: CASSLGTNSPLHF. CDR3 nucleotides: TGCGCCAGCAGCTTGGGGACAAATTCACCCCTCCACTTT.

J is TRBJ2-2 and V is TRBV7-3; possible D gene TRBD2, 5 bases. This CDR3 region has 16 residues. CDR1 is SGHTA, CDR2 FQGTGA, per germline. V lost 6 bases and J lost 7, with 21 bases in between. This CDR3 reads CASSQSAPSSGGELFF. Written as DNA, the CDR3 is TGTGCCAGCAGTCAAAGCGCTCCATCAAGCGGCGGGGAGCTGTTTTTT.

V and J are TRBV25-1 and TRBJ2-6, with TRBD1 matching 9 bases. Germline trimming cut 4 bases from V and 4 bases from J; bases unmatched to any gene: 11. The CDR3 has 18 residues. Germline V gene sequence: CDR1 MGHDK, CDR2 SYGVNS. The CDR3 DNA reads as TGTGCCAGCAGTGCATCACAGGGGGCCTCGGAAGGGGCCAACGTCCTGACTTTC. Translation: CASSASQGASEGANVLTF.

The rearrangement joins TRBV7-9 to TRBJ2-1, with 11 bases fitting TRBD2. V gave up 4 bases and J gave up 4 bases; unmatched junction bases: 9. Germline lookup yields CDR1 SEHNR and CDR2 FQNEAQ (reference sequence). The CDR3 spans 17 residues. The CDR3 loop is CASSSSSGGRTYNEQFF. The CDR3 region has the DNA TGTGCCAGCAGCTCCTCTAGCGGGGGGAGGACATACAATGAGCAGTTCTTC.